This T cell receptor (beta chain) originates from a study of blood T cell repertoires in COVID-19. This clone was counted a few times. The V and J ends lost 3 bases and 4 bases respectively, with 15 bases between them. CDR1 and CDR2 from the germline V gene are MRHNA and SNTAGT. The CDR3 has 15 residues. Clones were read by immunoSEQ multiplex PCR, and TCRdb kept only the in-frame ones, dropping some. The sample holds 100,000 to 150,000 clones, roughly four fifths seen once. Sequenced material: PBMCs or T cells enriched from blood (not recorded which). This TCR came from a man aged 40-49 years with acute COVID-19. V usage is TRBV6-4 and J usage is TRBJ1-2; D gene unclear. The CDR3 nucleotides read TGTGCCAGCAGTGAAAATGAGTTTGCGGCCTATGGCTACACCTTC. It yields the protein CASSENEFAAYGYTF.